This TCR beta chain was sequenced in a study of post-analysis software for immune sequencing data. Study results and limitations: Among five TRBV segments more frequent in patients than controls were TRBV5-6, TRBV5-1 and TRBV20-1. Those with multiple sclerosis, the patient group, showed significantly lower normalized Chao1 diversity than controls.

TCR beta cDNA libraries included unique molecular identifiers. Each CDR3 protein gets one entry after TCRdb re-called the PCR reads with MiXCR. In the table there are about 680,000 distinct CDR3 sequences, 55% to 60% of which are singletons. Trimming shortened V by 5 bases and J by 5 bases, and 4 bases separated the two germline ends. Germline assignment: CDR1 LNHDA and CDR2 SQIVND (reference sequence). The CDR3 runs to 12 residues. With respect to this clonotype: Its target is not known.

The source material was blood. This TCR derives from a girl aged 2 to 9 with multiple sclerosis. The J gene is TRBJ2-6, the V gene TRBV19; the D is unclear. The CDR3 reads CASSLRANVLTF. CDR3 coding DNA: TGTGCCAGTAGTCTCAGGGCCAACGTCCTGACTTTC.